This record concerns one TCR beta chain sequence. With V trimmed by 7 bases and J by 3 bases, 2 bases remained unmatched. The CDR3 is made up of 12 amino acids. Germline CDR1 is SNHLY and CDR2 is FYNNEI. This entry belongs to a study of OX40 agonist ivuxolimab in advanced cancers. Clones were sequenced by immunoSEQ multiplex PCR, and TCRdb holds only the in-frame ones, with some missing. The sample consists of 89,000 or so clones, less than 95% of them appearing once. The chain joins TRBV2 to TRBJ1-2; 7 nucleotides align to TRBD1. This material consisted of CD4+ or CD8+ T cells sorted from blood, taken in a trial of the OX40 agonist ivuxolimab. This receptor was taken from an adult with an advanced solid tumor such as melanoma, head and neck, liver or kidney cancer. CDR3 coding DNA: TGTGCCAGCAAGCAGGGGGACTATGGCTACACCTTC. Residues: CASKQGDYGYTF. The whole variable domain, remainder taken from reference TRBV2 and TRBJ1-2, is EPEVTQTPSHQVTQMGQEVILRCVPISNHLYFYWYRQILGQKVEFLVSFYNNEISEKSEIFDDQFSVERPDGSNFTLKIRSTKLEDSAMYFCASKQGDYGYTFGSGTRLTVV.